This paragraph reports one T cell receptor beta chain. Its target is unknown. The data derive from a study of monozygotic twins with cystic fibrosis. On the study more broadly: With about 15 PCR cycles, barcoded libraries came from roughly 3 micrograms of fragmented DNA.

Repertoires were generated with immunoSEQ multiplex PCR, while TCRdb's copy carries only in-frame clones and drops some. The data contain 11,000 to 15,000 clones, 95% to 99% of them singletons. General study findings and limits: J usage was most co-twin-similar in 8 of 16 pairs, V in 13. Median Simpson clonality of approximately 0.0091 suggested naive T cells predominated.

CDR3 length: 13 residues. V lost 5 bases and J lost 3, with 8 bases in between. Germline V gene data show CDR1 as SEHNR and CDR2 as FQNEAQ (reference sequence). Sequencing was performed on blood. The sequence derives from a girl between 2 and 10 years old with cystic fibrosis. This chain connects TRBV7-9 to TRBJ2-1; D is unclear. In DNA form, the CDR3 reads TGTGCCAGCAGCAACGTCCTCTACAATGAGCAGTTCTTC. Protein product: CASSNVLYNEQFF.